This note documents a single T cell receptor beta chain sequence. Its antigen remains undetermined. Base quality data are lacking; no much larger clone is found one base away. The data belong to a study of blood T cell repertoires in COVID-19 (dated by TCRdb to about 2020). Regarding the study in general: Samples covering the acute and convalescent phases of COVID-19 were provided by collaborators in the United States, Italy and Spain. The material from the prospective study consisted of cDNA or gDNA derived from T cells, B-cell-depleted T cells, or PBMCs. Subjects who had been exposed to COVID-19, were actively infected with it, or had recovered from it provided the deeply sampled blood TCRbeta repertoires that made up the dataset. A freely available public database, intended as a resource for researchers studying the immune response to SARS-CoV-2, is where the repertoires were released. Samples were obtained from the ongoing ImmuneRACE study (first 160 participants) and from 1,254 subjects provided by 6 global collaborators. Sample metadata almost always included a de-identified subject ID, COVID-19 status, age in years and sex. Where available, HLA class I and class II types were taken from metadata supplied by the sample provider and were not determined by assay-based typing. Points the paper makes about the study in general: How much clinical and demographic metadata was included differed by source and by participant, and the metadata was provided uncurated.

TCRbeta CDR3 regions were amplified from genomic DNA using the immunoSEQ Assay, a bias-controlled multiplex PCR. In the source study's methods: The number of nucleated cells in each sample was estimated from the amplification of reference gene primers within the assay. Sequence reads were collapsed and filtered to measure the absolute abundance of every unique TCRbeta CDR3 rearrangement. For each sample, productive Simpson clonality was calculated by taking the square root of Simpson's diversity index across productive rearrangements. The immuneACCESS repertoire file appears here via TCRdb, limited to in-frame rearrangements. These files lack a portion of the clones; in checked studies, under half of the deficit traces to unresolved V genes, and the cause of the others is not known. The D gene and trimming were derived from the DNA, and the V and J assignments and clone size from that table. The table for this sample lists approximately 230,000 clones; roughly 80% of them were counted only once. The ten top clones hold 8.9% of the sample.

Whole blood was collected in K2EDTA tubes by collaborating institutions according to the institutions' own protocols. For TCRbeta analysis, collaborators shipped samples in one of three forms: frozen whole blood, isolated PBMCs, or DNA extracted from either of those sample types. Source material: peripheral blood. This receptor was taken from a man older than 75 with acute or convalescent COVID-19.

The DNA sequence reads TGTGCCAGCAGCTCCCGGACTTTCTATGGCTCCTACGAGCAGTACTTC. Translation gives CASSSRTFYGSYEQYF. Recombination connected TRBV11-2 to TRBJ2-7, with a weak D call of TRBD2 (5 bases match). CDR1 SGHAT and CDR2 FQNNGV were looked up in the germline V gene. Spanning cysteine to phenylalanine, the CDR3 consists of 16 amino acids. Only CDR3 DNA remains: 48 bases, in frame from the first base. Deletion took 4 bases off V and 0 bases off J, with a span of 16 bases between the germline ends.